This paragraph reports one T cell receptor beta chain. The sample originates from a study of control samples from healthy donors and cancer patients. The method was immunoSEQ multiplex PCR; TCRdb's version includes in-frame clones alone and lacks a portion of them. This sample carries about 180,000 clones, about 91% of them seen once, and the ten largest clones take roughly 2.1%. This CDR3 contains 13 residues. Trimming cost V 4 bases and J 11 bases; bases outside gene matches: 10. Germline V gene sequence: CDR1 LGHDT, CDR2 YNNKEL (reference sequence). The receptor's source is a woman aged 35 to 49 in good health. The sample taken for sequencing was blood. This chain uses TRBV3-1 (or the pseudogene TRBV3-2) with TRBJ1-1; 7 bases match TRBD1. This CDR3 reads CASSPRQGTGAFF. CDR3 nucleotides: TGTGCCAGCAGCCCCCGACAGGGCACCGGGGCTTTCTTT.